Shown below are 15 T cell receptor beta chains from a single sample sequenced in a study of blood T cell repertoires in COVID-19. Some clones are missing from TCRdb's copy, which holds only in-frame ones; the method was immunoSEQ multiplex PCR. The sample lists under 400,000 clones; roughly 90% were seen once. The material sequenced was peripheral blood. Receptors were obtained from a young woman with COVID-19, enrolled during active disease.

The genes are TRBV12-5 and TRBJ2-1, with D uncertain. The V gene's germline CDR1 is LGHNT and CDR2 FRNRAP. The V gene lost 4 bases and the J gene lost 7 bases, with 5 bases spanning the gap. This CDR3 is built from 11 residues. CDR3 in amino acids: CASGSGNEQFF. CDR3 DNA sequence: TGTGCTAGTGGTTCGGGTAATGAGCAGTTCTTC. Filled out from reference TRBV12-5 and TRBJ2-1, the complete variable domain reads DARVTQTPRHKVTEMGQEVTMRCQPILGHNTVFWYRQTMMQGLELLAYFRNRAPLDDSGMPKDRFSAEMPDATLATLKIQPSEPRDSAVYFCASGSGNEQFFGPGTRLTVL.

This clone was seen more than once but under ten times. This chain joins TRBV5-1 and TRBJ2-7; 9 bases fit TRBD2. The CDR3 sequence is 14 residues long. The ends lost 6 bases at V and 0 bases at J; junction bases unmatched: 4. Per germline, CDR1 SGHRS and CDR2 YFSETQ. CDR3 residues: CASKPGLASYEQYF. CDR3 sequence (DNA): TGCGCCAGCAAACCGGGACTAGCCTCCTACGAGCAGTACTTC.

The rearrangement uses TRBV10-3 and TRBJ1-2, with 8 bases aligning to TRBD1. Trimming at V came to 9 bases and at J to 3 bases, leaving 6 bases not matched to a gene. The CDR3 is 13 residues long. Germline V CDR1 and CDR2: ENHRY, SYGVKD. CDR3 coding DNA: TGTGCCATATCGGGGACAGGAGACTATGGCTACACCTTC. Its translation: CAISGTGDYGYTF.

The chain couples TRBV29-1 to TRBJ2-3, with 8 positions matching TRBD2. In germline, CDR1 is SQVTM, CDR2 ANQGSEA. This CDR3 region has 14 residues. Germline trimming cut 7 bases from V and 6 bases from J; bases unmatched to any gene: 12. CDR3 sequence reads: CSASSGLFLDTQYF. The CDR3 region has the DNA TGCAGCGCTTCTAGCGGGCTATTCTTGGATACGCAGTATTTT.

This chain connects TRBV28 to TRBJ1-5, with 10 nucleotides matching TRBD1. CDR3 length: 14 residues. V gave up 6 bases and J gave up 9 bases; unmatched junction bases: 8. Germline assignment: CDR1 MDHEN and CDR2 SYDVKM. The CDR3, as DNA: TGTGCCAGCAGCAAAAGGGACAGGGGTGGGCCCCAGCATTTT. Translated: CASSKRDRGGPQHF.

The chain combines TRBV28 with TRBJ1-1; D remains ambiguous. Deletions cut 2 bases from V and 7 bases from J, with 11 bases between. The V gene's germline CDR1 is MDHEN and CDR2 SYDVKM. This CDR3 comprises 13 residues. Written as DNA, the CDR3 is TGTGCCAGCAGTTTAGGGCAGAACTTTGAAGCTTTCTTT. Its translation: CASSLGQNFEAFF.

The chain uses TRBV30 and TRBJ1-1; D is possibly TRBD1 (6 bases). Germline loops: CDR1 GTSNPN, CDR2 SVGIG (reference sequence). The CDR3 contains 13 residues. The ends were cut back, 0 bases at V and 4 bases at J, with 9 bases in the middle. The CDR3 bases are TGTGCCTGGAGTGTCGACAGGAGCACTGAAGCTTTCTTT. This sequence encodes CAWSVDRSTEAFF.

The chain employs TRBV7-8 and TRBJ2-5, with a tentative D call TRBD2 (6 bases). CDR3 size: 16 residues. Germline CDR1 and CDR2: SGHVS and FQNEAQ. With 4 bases removed from V and 3 bases from J, the gap between germline ends came to 18 bases. The CDR3 is CASSSGSLGVEETQYF. CDR3 in DNA: TGTGCCAGCAGCTCCGGGAGCCTAGGGGTTGAAGAGACCCAGTACTTC.

The genes are TRBV9 and TRBJ2-1, with 12 bases matching TRBD1. The CDR3 is 19 residues long. Germline trimming cut 5 bases from V and 5 bases from J; bases unmatched to any gene: 17. Looked up from germline, CDR1 is SGDLS and CDR2 is YYNGEE. Written as DNA, the CDR3 is TGTGCCAGCAGTGTCCGGGACAGGGGGCTAAAGGGAGTAGACAATGAGCAGTTCTTC. Amino acid sequence: CASSVRDRGLKGVDNEQFF.

This chain connects TRBV28 to TRBJ2-1; 9 bases align to TRBD2. Germline CDR1 and CDR2: MDHEN and SYDVKM. Trimming cost V 2 bases and J 5 bases; bases outside gene matches: 1. The CDR3 is 14 residues long. Here the CDR3 DNA reads TGTGCCAGCAGTTTAGCGGGAGGGGACAATGAGCAGTTCTTC. The encoded protein is CASSLAGGDNEQFF. Full variable domain (remainder filled in from reference TRBV28 and TRBJ2-1): DVKVTQSSRYLVKRTGEKVFLECVQDMDHENMFWYRQDPGLGLRLIYFSYDVKMKEKGDIPEGYSVSREKKERFSLILESASTNQTSMYLCASSLAGGDNEQFFGPGTRLTVL.

CDR3 amino acids: CASSITLAGLTYEQYF. Here the CDR3 DNA reads TGTGCCAGTAGTATAACCCTGGCAGGTCTTACCTACGAGCAGTACTTC. V gene TRBV19 combines with J gene TRBJ2-7; unclear D gene. CDR1 LNHDA and CDR2 SQIVND come from the germline V gene (reference sequence). Trimming took off 2 bases at V and 2 bases at J, with 16 bases between the two ends. The CDR3 totals 16 residues. The complete variable domain, with remaining parts taken from reference TRBV19 and TRBJ2-7, reads DGGITQSPKYLFRKEGQNVTLSCEQNLNHDAMYWYRQDPGQGLRLIYYSQIVNDFQKGDIAEGYSVSREKKESFPLTVTSAQKNPTAFYLCASSITLAGLTYEQYFGPGTRLTVT.

The rearrangement joins TRBV29-1 to TRBJ1-4; no clear D gene. V was pared by 4 bases and J by 8 bases, with 8 bases between. The CDR3 runs 11 residues. Looked up from germline, CDR1 is SQVTM and CDR2 is ANQGSEA. Here the CDR3 reads CSVGREEKLFF. CDR3 DNA: TGCAGCGTTGGACGGGAGGAAAAACTGTTTTTT.

This chain links TRBV6-5 with TRBJ1-6; no clear D gene. The CDR3 has 14 residues. Trimming stripped 6 bases from V and 0 bases from J, with 6 bases between. Germline V CDR1 and CDR2: MNHEY, SVGAGI. The CDR3 spells CASSKSSYNSPLHF. CDR3 DNA sequence: TGTGCCAGCAGCAAGAGCTCCTATAATTCACCCCTCCACTTT.

V gene TRBV6-5 combines with J gene TRBJ2-1, with 11 bases identical to TRBD1. The V and J ends lost 4 bases and 8 bases, in that order; junction bases with no gene match: 7. The CDR3 runs 15 residues. CDR1 is MNHEY and CDR2 is SVGAGI in the germline V gene. CDR3 residues: CASSWTGGSRDEQFF. CDR3 DNA sequence: TGTGCCAGCAGTTGGACAGGGGGCTCTAGGGATGAGCAGTTCTTC.

V gene TRBV19 combines with J gene TRBJ2-3, with 7 positions matching TRBD2. V shed 10 bases, J shed 2 bases, and the junction held 15 bases outside the gene matches. This CDR3 is 16 amino acids long. Germline lookup yields CDR1 LNHDA and CDR2 SQIVND (reference sequence). Here the CDR3 reads CATALGGGWDTDTQYF. The CDR3 DNA sequence: TGTGCCACCGCCTTAGGCGGGGGATGGGACACAGATACGCAGTATTTT.